The 15 T cell receptor beta chains in this list originate from one sample, sequenced in a study of glioma-infiltrating T cells. TCR alpha and beta CDR3 regions were amplified from RNA using iRepertoire nested multiplex PCR. TCRdb passed the multiplex PCR reads through MiXCR, listing each CDR3 protein once. The sample yields about 89,000 distinct CDR3 sequences, 20% to 25% seen once. Sequenced material: glioma tissue, nonneoplastic brain tissue, or PBMCs (not recorded which). The origin of the receptors is a human donor with low-grade glioma or glioblastoma, undergoing nonglioma brain surgery, or in good health (not recorded which).

This chain connects TRBV2 to TRBJ2-1, with TRBD2 matching 10 bases. Trimming at V came to 6 bases and at J to 4 bases, leaving 6 bases not matched to a gene. CDR3 size: 15 residues. Germline CDR1 SNHLY, CDR2 FYNNEI. The CDR3 bases are TGTGCCAGCAGGCTCCTAGCGGGGGCTTACAATGAGCAGTTCTTC. Amino acids: CASRLLAGAYNEQFF.

To note about this clonotype: The CDR3 does not end in the conserved phenylalanine or tryptophan, so this is likely a read error. This sequence joins TRBV29-1 and TRBJ1-1; unclear D gene. The CDR3 is made up of 15 amino acids. Trimming removed 0 bases at V and 0 bases at J, with 11 bases between. Germline V gene sequence: CDR1 SQVTM, CDR2 ANQGSEA. Written as DNA, the CDR3 is TGCAGCGTTGAAGAACCCCTCAGGCTGAACACTGAAGCTTTCATT. This encodes CSVEEPLRLNTEAFI.

There are many counts of this clonotype. This chain links TRBV28 with TRBJ1-1; 8 bases are a match to TRBD1. Trimming took 6 bases from V and 4 from J; bases not matched to a gene: 10. Per the germline V gene, CDR1 is MDHEN and CDR2 is SYDVKM. The CDR3 has 15 amino acids. The CDR3 here is CASRAGTGIRTEAFF. CDR3 nucleotide sequence: TGTGCCAGCAGGGCCGGGACAGGTATTCGCACTGAAGCTTTCTTT.

In the case of this clonotype: A read error may explain this, as a much larger clone is one base away. This chain joins TRBV20-1 and TRBJ1-5, with D hard to call. V lost 6 bases and J 3 bases, leaving 15 bases between the germline ends. Germline values: CDR1 DFQATT, CDR2 SNEGSKA (reference sequence). The CDR3 covers 14 residues. CDR3 sequence: CSALPNSFNQPQHF. CDR3 sequence (DNA): TGCAGTGCCCTGCCCAACAGCTTCAATCAGCCCCAGCATTTT.

V gene TRBV10-3 combines with J gene TRBJ2-1; the match to TRBD2 covers 9 bases. The germline V gene has CDR1 ENHRY and CDR2 SYGVKD. The ends lost 2 bases at V and 6 bases at J; junction bases unmatched: 2. This CDR3 has 14 residues. The CDR3 spells CAISEGGGGNEQFF. CDR3 sequence (DNA): TGTGCCATCAGTGAGGGCGGGGGGGGCAATGAGCAGTTCTTC.

This clonotype was observed at least ten times. The CDR3 nucleotides are TGTGCCAGCAGTCACAACAGGGGACAGCAAGAGACCCAGTACTTC. Translating gives CASSHNRGQQETQYF. The chain has TRBV6-2 or TRBV6-3 and TRBJ2-5; 7 nucleotides agree with TRBD1. There are 15 residues in the CDR3. The germline V gene encodes CDR1 MNHEY and CDR2 SVGEGT. Trimming took 5 bases from V and 2 from J; bases not matched to a gene: 8.

J is TRBJ2-5 and V is TRBV12-3 or TRBV12-4; 8 bases line up with TRBD1. CDR3 length equals 15 residues. The J segment lost 5 bases and the V segment lost 5 bases, leaving 10 bases of the junction unmatched. DNA of the CDR3: TGTGCCAGCAGTCCTGGGACAGGACGGTATGAGACCCAGTACTTC. Translated, it gives CASSPGTGRYETQYF.

V gene TRBV29-1 combines with J gene TRBJ2-1; 8 nucleotides line up with TRBD2. V gave up 7 bases and J gave up 0 bases; unmatched junction bases: 14. The CDR3 spans 17 residues. Looked up from germline, CDR1 is SQVTM and CDR2 is ANQGSEA. For the CDR3, the DNA is TGCAGCGCCCGACTAGCGCGCCTTCTTAGCTCCTACAATGAGCAGTTCTTC. Amino acid sequence: CSARLARLLSSYNEQFF.

This clonotype has at least ten counts. CDR3 in amino acids: CASSLRSWTGHTDTQYF. Written as DNA, the CDR3 is TGTGCCAGCAGCCTTAGGTCATGGACGGGCCACACAGATACGCAGTATTTT. The V call is TRBV13, the J call TRBJ2-3, with D hard to call. The V gene lost 5 bases and the J gene lost 2 bases, with 20 bases spanning the gap. The V gene's germline CDR1 is PRHDT and CDR2 FYEKMQ (reference sequence). The CDR3 has 17 residues.

This clonotype was seen only a few times. The chain uses TRBV2 and TRBJ2-7; 7 positions agree with TRBD2. This CDR3 is built from 14 residues. Trimming removed 5 bases from V and 0 bases from J; junction bases left unmatched: 4. Germline V gene sequence: CDR1 SNHLY, CDR2 FYNNEI. The CDR3 spells CASSLAVNSYEQYF. Written as DNA, the CDR3 is TGTGCCAGCAGTCTAGCGGTTAACTCCTACGAGCAGTACTTC.

At least ten counts were recorded for this clonotype. The chain employs TRBV6-1 and TRBJ2-5; 12 bases map to TRBD2. CDR1 and CDR2 (germline): MNHNS, SASEGT. CDR3 length equals 16 residues. J was trimmed by 3 bases and V by 8 bases; bases with no gene match: 10. For the CDR3, the DNA is TGTGCCAGCCAGATTGGGCTAGCGGGAGGGGAAGAGACCCAGTACTTC. Protein sequence: CASQIGLAGGEETQYF.

This clonotype was counted many times. The chain is built from TRBV3-1 and TRBJ1-5; D not certain. Trimming removed 3 bases from V and 7 bases from J, with 10 bases in between. CDR3 length equals 13 residues. The germline gives CDR1 LGHDT, CDR2 YNNKEL (reference sequence). The chain's CDR3 is CASSHGDKQPQHF. CDR3 coding DNA: TGTGCCAGCAGCCACGGGGATAAGCAGCCCCAGCATTTT.

This clonotype was observed at least ten times. The rearrangement links TRBV20-1 to TRBJ2-7; D possibly matches TRBD1 or TRBD2 (6 bases each). From germline, CDR1 is DFQATT and CDR2 SNEGSKA (reference sequence). V lost 5 bases and J lost 2, with 13 bases in between. The CDR3 is 13 amino acids. CDR3 in DNA: TGCAGTGCTCCGGCCGGGGGCACCTACGAGCAGTACTTC. This translates into CSAPAGGTYEQYF.

This clonotype was counted a few times. The V and J genes are TRBV12-3 or TRBV12-4 and TRBJ2-7; a weak D match, TRBD1 (6 bases). V was clipped by 3 bases and J by 6 bases, with 15 bases between them. This CDR3 spans 14 amino acids. The CDR3 loop reads CASSFHGQLGEQYF. The CDR3, as DNA: TGTGCCAGCAGTTTTCACGGACAGTTAGGCGAGCAGTACTTC.

In the case of this clonotype: This may stem from a read error, because a much larger clone lies one nucleotide away. The chain employs TRBV28 and TRBJ2-7; D not resolved. V lost 8 bases and J 7 bases, leaving 15 bases between the germline ends. This CDR3 is built from 12 residues. Germline loops: CDR1 MDHEN, CDR2 SYDVKM. CDR3 protein: CASGSSSWEQYF. CDR3 DNA sequence: TGTGCCAGCGGGTCGTCGTCCTGGGAGCAGTACTTC. Complete variable domain (other parts from reference TRBV28 and TRBJ2-7): DVKVTQSSRYLVKRTGEKVFLECVQDMDHENMFWYRQDPGLGLRLIYFSYDVKMKEKGDIPEGYSVSREKKERFSLILESASTNQTSMYLCASGSSSWEQYFGPGTRLTVT.